Below, 19 T cell receptor beta chains from the same sample are listed, as sequenced in a study of Graves' ophthalmopathy and Graves' hyperthyroidism. Amplified material comprised TCR beta CDR3 regions derived from RNA transcripts. HTBI primers were employed in first-round RT-PCR, then a second-round multiplex PCR followed. Each CDR3 protein gets one entry after TCRdb re-called the multiplex PCR reads with MiXCR. The data show about 400,000 distinct CDR3 sequences, around 18% seen once. Sequencing used peripheral blood. The receptor source for this set is a woman between 18 and 29 years old with Graves' ophthalmopathy.

The chain joins TRBV7-2 to TRBJ2-7, with 10 bases identical to TRBD2. Trimming cost V 5 bases and J 3 bases; bases outside gene matches: 7. The CDR3 sequence is 15 residues long. CDR1 SGHTA and CDR2 FQGNSA come from the germline V gene. The CDR3 DNA is TGTGCCAGCAGCAGAGAGCGGGGGGGTAACTACGAGCAGTACTTC. Amino acid sequence: CASSRERGGNYEQYF.

There are many counts of this clonotype. The chain links TRBV6-1 to TRBJ1-2; D is possibly TRBD1 (6 bases). The germline gives CDR1 MNHNS, CDR2 SASEGT. This CDR3 has 14 amino acids. V shed 6 bases and J shed 4 bases, with 15 bases lying between them. The CDR3 loop is CASSLSGGGYGYTF. CDR3 coding DNA: TGTGCCAGCAGCCTCTCCGGGGGCGGCTATGGCTACACCTTC.

This clonotype was counted at least ten times. V and J are TRBV14 and TRBJ2-2, with unresolved D. Trimming stripped 2 bases from V and 3 bases from J, with 10 bases between. Germline CDR1 SGHDN, CDR2 FVKESK. The CDR3 contains 15 residues. For the CDR3, the DNA is TGTGCCAGCAGCCAATTCAGCCGTCACACCGGGGAGCTGTTTTTT. Protein product: CASSQFSRHTGELFF.

This clonotype is medium-sized (0.01 to 0.1%) by share. The J gene is TRBJ2-2, the V gene TRBV6-1; D uncertain. This CDR3 is built from 16 residues. CDR1 is MNHNS and CDR2 is SASEGT in the germline V gene. Trimming stripped 2 bases from V and 0 bases from J, with 10 bases between. For the CDR3, the DNA is TGTGCCAGCAGTGAATCCTTCTACTCGAACACCGGGGAGCTGTTTTTT. It is translated as CASSESFYSNTGELFF.

This clonotype was seen ten or more times. The rearrangement links TRBV6-5 to TRBJ2-7, with TRBD1 as a possible D gene (5 bases). Trimming removed 6 bases from V and 2 bases from J, with 14 bases in between. CDR1 is MNHEY, CDR2 SVGAGI, per germline. The CDR3 length is 14 residues. CDR3 residues: CASSFSDTTYEQYF. DNA for the CDR3: TGTGCCAGCAGCTTCTCGGACACCACCTACGAGCAGTACTTC.

The gene calls are TRBV18 and TRBJ1-1; TRBD1 matches 8 bases. The CDR3 runs to 17 residues. CDR1 KGHSH and CDR2 LQKENI come from the germline V gene. The V gene end was trimmed by 7 bases and the J gene end by 1 base; junction bases not matched to a gene: 14. The CDR3 loop reads CASCTTGGGRGNTEAFF. In DNA form, the CDR3 reads TGTGCCAGCTGTACTACAGGGGGTGGACGGGGGAACACTGAAGCTTTCTTT.

This chain links TRBV14 with TRBJ2-7, with 9 bases matching TRBD2. The CDR3 sequence is 17 residues long. Germline V gene lookup returns CDR1 SGHDN and CDR2 FVKESK. The junction had 8 bases not matched to a gene; V was cut back by 0 bases and J by 2 bases. The CDR3 region has the DNA TGTGCCAGCAGCCAAGAAGTGCGGACTAGCGCTACCTACGAGCAGTACTTC. Its translation is CASSQEVRTSATYEQYF.

This clonotype has ten or more counts. This rearrangement joins TRBV6-2 or TRBV6-3 to TRBJ2-7; 9 nucleotides agree with TRBD1. V lost 2 bases and J lost 10; bases outside the gene matches: 12. The CDR3 consists of 15 residues. Germline CDR1 is MNHEY and CDR2 is SVGEGT. CDR3 region: CASSYGNGTGSRQYF. CDR3 sequence (DNA): TGTGCCAGCAGTTACGGAAACGGGACAGGGAGTCGACAGTACTTC.

There are many counts of this clonotype. DNA of the CDR3: TGCAGTGCTAGACTAGCGGGGACCTACGAGCAGTACTTC. It yields the protein CSARLAGTYEQYF. The V call is TRBV20-1, the J call TRBJ2-7, with 9 nucleotides matching TRBD2. The CDR3 has 13 residues. Germline CDR1 reads DFQATT; CDR2 reads SNEGSKA (reference sequence). J gave up 2 bases and V 2 bases, and 1 base lay outside the gene matches.

The chain combines TRBV10-3 with TRBJ1-1, with no clear D. Trimming left V 10 bases short and J 3 bases short, with 9 bases between. Germline V gene data show CDR1 as ENHRY and CDR2 as SYGVKD. This CDR3 is built from 11 residues. The CDR3 DNA reads TGTGCCAGCCGGGAGTACACTGAAGCTTTCTTT. It specifies CASREYTEAFF.

This clonotype was detected ten times or more. The chain uses TRBV11-1 and TRBJ2-7; TRBD1 matches 7 bases. Looked up from germline, CDR1 is SGHAT and CDR2 is FQDESV (reference sequence). The CDR3 runs to 14 residues. J gave up 1 base and V 4 bases, and 4 bases lay outside the gene matches. This CDR3 reads CASSYDRVSYEQYF. The CDR3, as DNA: TGTGCCAGCAGCTACGACAGGGTGTCCTACGAGCAGTACTTC.

This clonotype came up many times. The chain links TRBV7-2 to TRBJ2-7; a possible D gene is TRBD1 (6 bases). The CDR3 runs 18 residues. Per germline, CDR1 SGHTA and CDR2 FQGNSA. Trimming took 5 bases from V and 3 from J, leaving 26 bases between them. In nucleotides, the CDR3 is TGTGCCAGCAGCCAAACCACAGGGCCCGGGACATCCTACTACGAGCAGTACTTC. Its translation is CASSQTTGPGTSYYEQYF.

This clonotype came up many times. The rearrangement links TRBV6-2 or TRBV6-3 to TRBJ2-7; D call uncertain. This CDR3 has 17 residues. V was cut by 5 bases and J by 2 bases, with 22 bases left in between. Germline V CDR1 and CDR2: MNHEY, SVGEGT. The CDR3 DNA sequence: TGTGCCAGCAGTGGGATCATGGGTTCACCCTTGGCCTACGAGCAGTACTTC. Translated, it gives CASSGIMGSPLAYEQYF.

This clonotype was seen many times. V gene TRBV6-2 or TRBV6-3 combines with J gene TRBJ2-2, with 12 bases that match TRBD2. V shed 5 bases, J shed 1 base, and the junction held 5 bases outside the gene matches. Germline assignment: CDR1 MNHEY and CDR2 SVGEGT. The CDR3 runs 17 residues. CDR3 region: CASSKPLAGGNTGELFF. DNA for the CDR3: TGTGCCAGCAGTAAGCCACTAGCGGGAGGGAACACCGGGGAGCTGTTTTTT.

This clonotype appeared many times. This chain joins TRBV27 and TRBJ2-2, with 7 bases that match TRBD1. The CDR3 spans 15 residues. With V trimmed by 6 bases and J by 9 bases, 13 bases remained unmatched. Germline CDR1 MNHEY, CDR2 SMNVEV (reference sequence). CDR3 DNA sequence: TGTGCCAGCAGACCGCTGACAGGGCCATTGAGGGAGCTGTTTTTT. This gives the protein CASRPLTGPLRELFF.

At least ten counts were recorded for this clonotype. The V gene is TRBV30, the J gene TRBJ1-1; D not certain. The ends were cut back, 2 bases at V and 10 bases at J, with 8 bases in the middle. Per the germline V gene, CDR1 is GTSNPN and CDR2 is SVGIG (reference sequence). This CDR3 spans 10 amino acids. The CDR3 protein is CAWSLGVAFF. CDR3 coding DNA: TGTGCCTGGAGTTTGGGAGTAGCTTTCTTT.

This clonotype was found many times. The chain joins TRBV6-1 to TRBJ2-7; the D gene could be TRBD1 or TRBD2 (5 bases each). Germline assignment: CDR1 MNHNS and CDR2 SASEGT. The CDR3 has 14 amino acids. Trimming removed 6 bases from V and 6 bases from J, with 18 bases in between. CDR3 in DNA: TGTGCCAGCAGCGGGGCCCGCCCCCCTCGCGAGCAGTACTTC. This encodes CASSGARPPREQYF.

This clonotype was seen repeatedly, ten times or more. In nucleotides, the CDR3 is TGTGCCAGCAGCTTCCAACCAGGGAGAACGAACACTGAAGCTTTCTTT. It encodes CASSFQPGRTNTEAFF. The J gene is TRBJ1-1, the V gene TRBV11-2; a possible D gene is TRBD1 (5 bases). V was cut by 3 bases and J by 1 base, with 15 bases left in between. CDR3 size: 16 residues. Per the germline V gene, CDR1 is SGHAT and CDR2 is FQNNGV.

This clonotype was seen ten or more times. This rearrangement joins TRBV28 to TRBJ2-7; maybe TRBD1 (6 bases). Germline CDR1 reads MDHEN; CDR2 reads SYDVKM. The CDR3 has 12 residues. Trimming left V 7 bases short and J 6 bases short, with 13 bases between. The CDR3 nucleotides read TGTGCCAGCACTCAAAGGGGGTCCGAGCAGTACTTC. Its protein product is CASTQRGSEQYF.